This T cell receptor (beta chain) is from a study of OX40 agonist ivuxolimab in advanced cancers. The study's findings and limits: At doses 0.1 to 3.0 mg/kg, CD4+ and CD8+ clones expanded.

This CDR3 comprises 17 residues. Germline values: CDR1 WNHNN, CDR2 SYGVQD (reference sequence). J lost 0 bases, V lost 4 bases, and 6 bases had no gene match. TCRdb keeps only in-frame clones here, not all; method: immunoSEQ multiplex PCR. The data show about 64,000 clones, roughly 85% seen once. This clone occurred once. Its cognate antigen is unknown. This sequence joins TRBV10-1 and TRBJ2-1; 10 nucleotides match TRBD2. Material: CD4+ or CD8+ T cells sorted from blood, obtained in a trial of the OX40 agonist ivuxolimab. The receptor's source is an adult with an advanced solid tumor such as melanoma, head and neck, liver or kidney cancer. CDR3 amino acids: CASSGQREGLSYNEQFF. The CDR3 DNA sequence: TGCGCCAGCAGTGGCCAGCGGGAGGGCCTCTCCTACAATGAGCAGTTCTTC.